This TCR beta chain was recorded in a study of glioma-infiltrating T cells. Amplification of TCR alpha and beta CDR3 regions from RNA used iRepertoire nested multiplex PCR. TCRdb reanalysed the multiplex PCR reads using MiXCR and keeps one entry per CDR3 protein. The data show over 120,000 distinct CDR3 sequences, about 39% seen once. The germline V and J ends were trimmed by 5 bases and 0 bases, with 13 bases remaining between them. The CDR3 runs 15 residues. Germline lookup yields CDR1 LNHNV and CDR2 YYDKDF (reference sequence). Specimen: glioma tissue, nonneoplastic brain tissue, or PBMCs (not recorded which). This TCR came from a human donor with low-grade glioma or glioblastoma, undergoing nonglioma brain surgery, or in good health (not recorded which). The V gene is TRBV15, the J gene TRBJ2-5, with a possible D match to TRBD1 (6 bases). CDR3 nucleotides: TGTGCCACCAGCCCGGGACAAAATTACCAAGAGACCCAGTACTTC. It specifies CATSPGQNYQETQYF.